One sample yielded the 17 T cell receptor beta chains listed below, sequenced in a study of blood T cell repertoires in COVID-19. Profiling relied on immunoSEQ multiplex PCR, and the TCRdb table lists in-frame clones only, not all of them. The sample has about 90,000 clones, approximately 80% seen once. The sample taken for sequencing was peripheral blood. These receptors were obtained from an older man with acute or convalescent COVID-19.

The V gene is TRBV3-1 (or the pseudogene TRBV3-2), the J gene TRBJ2-3; D is ambiguous. Germline CDR1 LGHDT, CDR2 YNNKEL (reference sequence). The CDR3 contains 15 residues. Trimming removed 0 bases at V and 0 bases at J, with 7 bases between. CDR3 residues: CASSQDGGSTDTQYF. Written as DNA, the CDR3 is TGTGCCAGCAGCCAAGACGGCGGCAGCACAGATACGCAGTATTTT.

A few counts support this clone. The gene calls are TRBV4-2 and TRBJ1-1; 9 bases are a match to TRBD1. J lost 1 base, V lost 5 bases, and 2 bases had no gene match. The CDR3 spans 14 residues. The germline V gene encodes CDR1 LGHNA and CDR2 YNFKEQ. CDR3 protein: CASSAGQGNTEAFF. CDR3 DNA: TGTGCCAGCAGCGCGGGACAGGGGAACACTGAAGCTTTCTTT.

This chain links TRBV18 with TRBJ1-1; D not resolved. The CDR3 consists of 12 residues. V lost 2 bases to trimming and J lost 4 bases, with 5 bases between them. The germline CDR1 and CDR2 sequences are KGHSH and LQKENI. CDR3 nucleotides: TGTGCCAGCTCACCATTGAGCACTGAAGCTTTCTTT. Protein sequence: CASSPLSTEAFF.

The V gene is TRBV9, the J gene TRBJ1-1; 10 bases match TRBD1. J gave up 0 bases and V 4 bases, and 6 bases lay outside the gene matches. CDR1 and CDR2 from the germline V gene are SGDLS and YYNGEE. There are 16 residues in the CDR3. CDR3 protein: CASSLGGQGLNTEAFF. CDR3 in DNA: TGTGCCAGCAGCCTAGGGGGACAGGGGTTGAACACTGAAGCTTTCTTT.

Here the CDR3 reads CASTLLGDSNTGELFF. For the CDR3, the DNA is TGCGCCAGCACCCTACTCGGGGATTCGAACACCGGGGAGCTGTTTTTT. This rearrangement joins TRBV5-1 to TRBJ2-2, with D maybe TRBD2 (5 bases). Germline values: CDR1 SGHRS, CDR2 YFSETQ. This CDR3 has 16 residues. V lost 6 bases, J lost 0 bases, and 15 bases lay in between.

V and J are TRBV19 and TRBJ2-2; TRBD1 matches at 12 bases. This CDR3 region has 16 residues. The germline CDR1 and CDR2 sequences are LNHDA and SQIVND (reference sequence). With 3 bases clipped from V and 4 bases from J, the junction kept 3 bases outside the gene matches. CDR3 loop: CASSMGQGAGTGELFF. The CDR3 nucleotides read TGTGCCAGTAGTATGGGACAGGGGGCCGGCACCGGGGAGCTGTTTTTT.

V and J are TRBV19 and TRBJ2-5; tentative D call: TRBD1 (6 bases). CDR1 is LNHDA and CDR2 is SQIVND in the germline V gene (reference sequence). This CDR3 is 15 amino acids long. Trimming shortened V by 0 bases and J by 4 bases, and 12 bases separated the two germline ends. The CDR3 DNA sequence: TGTGCCAGTAGTATAGAAACAGGGCCCGTAGAGACCCAGTACTTC. This codes for CASSIETGPVETQYF.

This clone was observed once. J is TRBJ1-4 and V is TRBV2; 7 bases are shared with TRBD1. V shed 6 bases, J shed 3 bases, and the junction held 7 bases outside the gene matches. Per the germline V gene, CDR1 is SNHLY and CDR2 is FYNNEI. The CDR3 is 15 amino acids. The CDR3 sequence is CASRGQLGANEKLFF. DNA of the CDR3: TGTGCCAGCAGGGGACAGTTGGGGGCTAATGAAAAACTGTTTTTT.

This clone was seen more than once but under ten times. This chain joins TRBV29-1 and TRBJ1-1, with no clear D. The CDR3 loop spans 11 amino acids. Trimming removed 7 bases from V and 8 bases from J, with 14 bases in between. Germline CDR1 SQVTM, CDR2 ANQGSEA. CDR3 sequence (DNA): TGCAGCGCCTCACTCGCGACAGAAGCTTTCTTT. Translating it yields CSASLATEAFF.

This clone has just a few counts. The rearrangement uses TRBV11-2 and TRBJ2-2; D not resolved. The CDR3 extends over 16 amino acids. The germline V gene encodes CDR1 SGHAT and CDR2 FQNNGV. V was shortened by 5 bases and J by 0 bases, with 13 bases between the two germline ends. The CDR3 nucleotides read TGTGCCAGCAGCGCCCCCACTGGAGCGAACACCGGGGAGCTGTTTTTT. Encoded protein: CASSAPTGANTGELFF.

V is TRBV28 and J is TRBJ2-2; 12 positions agree with TRBD2. Germline CDR1 and CDR2: MDHEN and SYDVKM. With 3 bases clipped from V and 5 bases from J, the junction kept 4 bases outside the gene matches. This CDR3 comprises 16 residues. For the CDR3, the DNA is TGTGCCAGCAGTTTGCAGGGACTAGCGGGTACCGGGGAGCTGTTTTTT. Translating it yields CASSLQGLAGTGELFF.

This sequence joins TRBV7-2 and TRBJ1-2, with D perhaps TRBD1 (6 bases). This CDR3 region has 13 residues. Germline V lookup: CDR1 SGHTA, CDR2 FQGNSA. V shed 5 bases and J shed 7 bases, with 14 bases lying between them. CDR3 sequence (DNA): TGTGCCAGCAGCCCTAGACAGGAAGGTGGCTACACCTTC. This gives the protein CASSPRQEGGYTF.

The chain employs TRBV21-1 and TRBJ1-5. TRBV21-1 is described as a pseudogene. The CDR3 is made up of 18 amino acids. CDR3: CASSKGSSLADFNQPQHF. As DNA, the CDR3 is TGTGCCAGCAGCAAAGGGTCGAGTTTGGCAGACTTTAATCAGCCCCAGCATTTT.

The chain carries TRBV19 and TRBJ2-3; TRBD1 is a possible D gene (6 bases). Germline CDR1 is LNHDA and CDR2 is SQIVND (reference sequence). V lost 4 bases, J lost 12 bases, and 20 bases lay in between. The CDR3 length is 14 residues. The CDR3 DNA reads TGTGCCAGTAGTACCGACCCCTCCAGGGGATCACAGTATTTT. Encoded protein: CASSTDPSRGSQYF.

The rearrangement joins TRBV28 to TRBJ2-7, with 9 bases identical to TRBD1. The junction had 5 bases not matched to a gene; V was cut back by 6 bases and J by 5 bases. The CDR3 runs to 13 residues. Germline V lookup: CDR1 MDHEN, CDR2 SYDVKM. The CDR3 region is CASSIQGAHEQYF. In nucleotides, the CDR3 is TGTGCCAGCAGCATACAGGGGGCTCACGAGCAGTACTTC.

J is TRBJ1-5 and V is TRBV25-1; TRBD1 agrees at 12 bases. Germline CDR1 is MGHDK and CDR2 is SYGVNS. The CDR3 totals 13 residues. Trimming took 8 bases from V and 6 from J; bases not matched to a gene: 2. The CDR3 bases are TGTGCCAGCGCGGGACAGGGGGCTCAGCCCCAGCATTTT. Its protein is CASAGQGAQPQHF. Complete variable domain (other parts from reference TRBV25-1 and TRBJ1-5): EADIYQTPRYLVIGTGKKITLECSQTMGHDKMYWYQQDPGMELHLIHYSYGVNSTEKGDLSSESTVSRIRTEHFPLTLESARPSHTSQYLCASAGQGAQPQHFGDGTRLSIL.

This chain links TRBV19 with TRBJ2-1, with 7 positions matching TRBD2. Trimming removed 5 bases from V and 6 bases from J; junction bases left unmatched: 10. CDR3 length: 15 amino acids. Germline-derived CDR1 and CDR2 are LNHDA and SQIVND (reference sequence). The CDR3 region has the DNA TGTGCCAGTAGTCGTAGGGAGGGCAGGGCCAATGAGCAGTTCTTC. Its protein product is CASSRREGRANEQFF. Full variable domain (remainder filled in from reference TRBV19 and TRBJ2-1): DGGITQSPKYLFRKEGQNVTLSCEQNLNHDAMYWYRQDPGQGLRLIYYSQIVNDFQKGDIAEGYSVSREKKESFPLTVTSAQKNPTAFYLCASSRREGRANEQFFGPGTRLTVL.